The clone carrying this T cell receptor beta chain was seen a few times. Molecular barcoding with unique molecular identifiers was used for the TCRbeta library. Via MiXCR, TCRdb re-called the PCR reads, giving one row per CDR3 protein. The sample yields around 480,000 distinct CDR3 sequences, approximately 30% seen once. The data were obtained in a study of T-cell reconstitution after alpha-beta-depleted transplantation in children. Germline loops: CDR1 MNHEY, CDR2 SVGAGI. The germline V and J ends were trimmed by 5 bases and 4 bases, with 15 bases remaining between them. The CDR3 is made up of 15 amino acids.

Sample: PBMCs from the stem cell graft donor, taken from the stem cell graft. This sequence joins TRBV6-5 and TRBJ2-1; maybe TRBD1 (5 bases). This sequence was found in a human donor who donated a stem cell graft to a child with aplastic anemia. The CDR3 loop is CASSPGQIWYNEQFF. CDR3 in DNA: TGTGCCAGCAGTCCCGGACAAATTTGGTACAATGAGCAGTTCTTC.